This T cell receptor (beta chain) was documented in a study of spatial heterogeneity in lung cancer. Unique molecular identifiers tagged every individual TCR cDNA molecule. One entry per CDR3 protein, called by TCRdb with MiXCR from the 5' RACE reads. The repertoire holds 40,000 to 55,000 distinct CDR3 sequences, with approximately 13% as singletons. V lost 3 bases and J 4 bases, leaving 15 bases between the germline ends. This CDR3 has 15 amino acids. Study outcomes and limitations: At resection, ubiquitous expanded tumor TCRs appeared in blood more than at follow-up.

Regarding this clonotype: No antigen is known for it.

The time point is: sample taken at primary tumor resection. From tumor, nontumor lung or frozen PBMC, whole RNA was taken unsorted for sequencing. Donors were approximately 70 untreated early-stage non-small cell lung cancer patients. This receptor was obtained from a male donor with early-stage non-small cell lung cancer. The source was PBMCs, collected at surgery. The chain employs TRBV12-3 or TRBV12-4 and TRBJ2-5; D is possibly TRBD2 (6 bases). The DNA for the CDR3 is TGTGCCAGCAGTTTCGGGGGTCAGGAGGGAGAGACCCAGTACTTC. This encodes CASSFGGQEGETQYF.